What follows are 24 T cell receptor beta chains derived from one specimen sequenced in a study of T cell responses to AZD1222 COVID-19 vaccine. Assay used: immunoSEQ multiplex PCR; TCRdb lists only in-frame clones, some missing. The sample lists roughly 87,000 clones, more than 70% occurring once. The material sequenced was peripheral blood, taken 28 days after the second AZD1222 dose. All receptors come from an adult who received the AZD1222 COVID-19 vaccine.

The chain has TRBV4-1 and TRBJ1-2; TRBD1 aligns across 10 bases. The CDR3 length is 16 residues. The germline gives CDR1 MGHRA, CDR2 YSYEKL. V was pared by 3 bases and J by 3 bases, with 7 bases of the junction left unmatched. CDR3 nucleotide sequence: TGCGCCAGCAGCCACACTGGACAGGGGGTGGACTATGGCTACACCTTC. It specifies CASSHTGQGVDYGYTF.

This chain uses TRBV12-3 or TRBV12-4 with TRBJ1-1; D remains ambiguous. V was clipped by 3 bases and J by 1 base, with 6 bases between them. CDR3 length: 13 amino acids. Here the CDR3 reads CASSFARNTEAFF. In DNA, the CDR3 is TGTGCCAGCAGTTTCGCAAGGAACACTGAAGCTTTCTTT.

This clone was recorded a few times. The chain is built from TRBV3-1 (or the pseudogene TRBV3-2) and TRBJ1-5; TRBD1 might be the D (5 bases). Germline CDR1 and CDR2: LGHDT and YNNKEL (reference sequence). This CDR3 region has 17 residues. Trimming stripped 0 bases from V and 5 bases from J, with 17 bases between. The CDR3 spells CASSQEAPRAGYQPQHF. In DNA form, the CDR3 reads TGTGCCAGCAGCCAAGAAGCCCCCAGGGCGGGATATCAGCCCCAGCATTTT.

Only one count was recorded for this clone. The chain has TRBV4-2 and TRBJ1-2, with unresolved D. Trimming left V 4 bases short and J 0 bases short, with 9 bases between. Germline V gene sequence: CDR1 LGHNA, CDR2 YNFKEQ. The CDR3 loop spans 14 amino acids. CDR3 nucleotides: TGTGCCAGCAGCCCGGAGAGAACTAACTATGGCTACACCTTC. Its protein product is CASSPERTNYGYTF.

As DNA, the CDR3 is TGTGCCAGCACAGGGGCTCTACTTAACTATGGCTACACCTTC. Protein product: CASTGALLNYGYTF. V gene TRBV19 combines with J gene TRBJ1-2; 7 bases are a match to TRBD1. This CDR3 has 14 residues. Germline V gene sequence: CDR1 LNHDA, CDR2 SQIVND (reference sequence). V lost 9 bases to trimming and J lost 1 base; unmatched junction nucleotides: 8.

The chain uses TRBV7-2 and TRBJ2-7, with D perhaps given as TRBD1 or TRBD2 (5 bases each). CDR1 is SGHTA and CDR2 is FQGNSA in the germline V gene. This CDR3 region has 16 residues. V lost 2 bases and J 2 bases, leaving 16 bases between the germline ends. CDR3 DNA: TGTGCCAGCAGCTTAAGGAGGACCCTCAGGGCCTACGAGCAGTACTTC. Translating gives CASSLRRTLRAYEQYF.

This rearrangement joins TRBV27 to TRBJ2-7; unclear D gene. V shed 1 base and J shed 2 bases, with 6 bases lying between them. CDR3 length: 13 residues. Germline CDR1 is MNHEY and CDR2 is SMNVEV (reference sequence). CDR3 DNA: TGTGCCAGCAGTTTATTACCAGCCTACGAGCAGTACTTC. Residues: CASSLLPAYEQYF.

V is TRBV5-1 and J is TRBJ2-2, with D possibly matching TRBD1 (5 bases). The CDR3 length is 15 residues. V shed 1 base and J shed 3 bases, with 10 bases lying between them. Germline V gene lookup returns CDR1 SGHRS and CDR2 YFSETQ. The CDR3 protein is CASSLTSGHTGELFF. DNA of the CDR3: TGCGCCAGCAGCTTGACGTCAGGGCACACCGGGGAGCTGTTTTTT.

V and J are TRBV28 and TRBJ2-1; D is unresolved. V was trimmed by 5 bases and J by 9 bases, leaving 11 bases between them. This CDR3 region has 12 residues. Germline CDR1 MDHEN, CDR2 SYDVKM. In DNA form, the CDR3 reads TGTGCCAGCAGTCTGCTAAGGAGTGAGCAGTTCTTC. As protein: CASSLLRSEQFF.

This clone was picked up one time. The rearrangement links TRBV5-1 to TRBJ2-7; TRBD2 aligns across 7 bases. CDR3 size: 16 residues. V trimming: 3 bases; J trimming: 4 bases; junction bases outside the gene matches: 13. Germline V gene sequence: CDR1 SGHRS, CDR2 YFSETQ. DNA of the CDR3: TGCGCCAGCAGCTCGGCGGTGGCGGGGGTCCCGTACGAGCAGTACTTC. Amino acids: CASSSAVAGVPYEQYF.

The V and J genes are TRBV6-6 and TRBJ2-5; TRBD2 agrees at 8 bases. The CDR3 is 18 amino acids. With V trimmed by 5 bases and J by 2 bases, 16 bases remained unmatched. The germline V gene has CDR1 MNHNY and CDR2 SVGAGI (reference sequence). In nucleotides, the CDR3 is TGTGCCAGCAGTCCCGTGATGGGCGGGAGGAGATTACAAGAGACCCAGTACTTC. Amino acid sequence: CASSPVMGGRRLQETQYF.

The genes are TRBV5-5 and TRBJ1-2, with a possible D match to TRBD1 (6 bases). The V gene lost 5 bases and the J gene lost 4 bases, with 18 bases spanning the gap. Per germline, CDR1 SGHKS and CDR2 YYEKEE (reference sequence). The length of the CDR3 is 15 residues. CDR3 DNA: TGTGCCAGCAGGTTAAGGGGGGATCGTGTCTATGGCTACACCTTC. Translating gives CASRLRGDRVYGYTF.

The rearrangement joins TRBV5-1 to TRBJ1-6; TRBD1 matches 9 bases. The V gene's germline CDR1 is SGHRS and CDR2 YFSETQ. The CDR3 is made up of 13 amino acids. With V trimmed by 7 bases and J by 9 bases, 5 bases remained unmatched. The CDR3 nucleotides read TGCGCCAGCCCGGGACAGGGTTCTTCACCCCTCCACTTT. This codes for CASPGQGSSPLHF.

This chain links TRBV7-9 with TRBJ2-3; D is possibly TRBD1 (6 bases). CDR1 is SEHNR, CDR2 FQNEAQ, per germline (reference sequence). The CDR3 sequence is 16 residues long. Trimming cost V 2 bases and J 0 bases, with 12 bases left between them. CDR3 amino acids: CASSLTQGFSTDTQYF. The DNA for the CDR3 is TGTGCCAGCAGCTTAACACAGGGATTTAGCACAGATACGCAGTATTTT.

This clone was found a few times. The J gene is TRBJ1-4, the V gene TRBV28; D gene ambiguous. Germline assignment: CDR1 MDHEN and CDR2 SYDVKM. V was shortened by 4 bases and J by 4 bases, with 4 bases between the two germline ends. The CDR3 consists of 12 residues. The CDR3 protein is CASSYLNEKLFF. The CDR3 DNA reads as TGTGCCAGCAGTTACCTTAATGAAAAACTGTTTTTT.

The chain uses TRBV5-1 and TRBJ1-1; D remains unclear. The CDR3 extends over 16 amino acids. The V end was cut by 0 bases, the J end by 0 bases, with 12 bases between. The germline V gene has CDR1 SGHRS and CDR2 YFSETQ. DNA of the CDR3: TGCGCCAGCAGCTTGGACGGAGGCGGGGTGAACACTGAAGCTTTCTTT. It yields the protein CASSLDGGGVNTEAFF.

This sequence joins TRBV9 and TRBJ1-1, with D maybe TRBD1 (5 bases). CDR1 and CDR2 (germline): SGDLS, YYNGEE. The CDR3 covers 14 residues. Between the trimmed V and J ends, which lost 0 bases and 3 bases, there was a span of 9 bases. The CDR3 DNA follows: TGTGCCAGCAGCGTAGTTCGGGGGGACACTGAAGCTTTCTTT. Translation: CASSVVRGDTEAFF.

V and J are TRBV11-1 and TRBJ2-7; 9 nucleotides match TRBD2. J lost 3 bases, V lost 2 bases, and 8 bases had no gene match. CDR3 size: 16 residues. Germline CDR1 reads SGHAT; CDR2 reads FQDESV (reference sequence). Here the CDR3 DNA reads TGTGCCAGCAGCTTAACCCCGACTAGCGGTATCTACGAGCAGTACTTC. This sequence encodes CASSLTPTSGIYEQYF.

The gene calls are TRBV3-1 (or the pseudogene TRBV3-2) and TRBJ2-5; 7 bases line up with TRBD1. The CDR3 consists of 14 residues. Germline V gene sequence: CDR1 LGHDT, CDR2 YNNKEL (reference sequence). V was clipped by 7 bases and J by 2 bases; unmatched bases: 7. CDR3 nucleotides: TGTGCCAGCACCCGGACAGGAAGACAAGAGACCCAGTACTTC. It codes for CASTRTGRQETQYF.

A note on this clone: As the CDR3 is not closed by the conserved phenylalanine or tryptophan, this likely results from a read error. No DNA is shown, since the ends of the CDR3 on it are uncertain; the CDR3 is the one TCRdb lists. The chain joins TRBV3-1 (or the pseudogene TRBV3-2) to TRBJ1-2. The CDR3 sequence runs 9 residues, both termini included. Germline CDR1 is LGHDT and CDR2 is YNNKEL (reference sequence). The CDR3 spells CASSQYRRY.

The gene calls are TRBV6-1 and TRBJ1-2; unclear D gene. The CDR3 loop spans 15 amino acids. Germline V gene lookup returns CDR1 MNHNS and CDR2 SASEGT. The germline V and J ends were trimmed by 6 bases and 3 bases, with 17 bases remaining between them. In DNA form, the CDR3 reads TGTGCCAGCAGCCACCCGGCGACGGCTGACTATGGCTACACCTTC. This translates into CASSHPATADYGYTF.

J is TRBJ2-2 and V is TRBV6-4; a possible D gene is TRBD2 (6 bases). V was clipped by 7 bases and J by 4 bases, with 16 bases between them. Germline CDR1 is MRHNA and CDR2 is SNTAGT. This CDR3 comprises 15 residues. The CDR3 region has the DNA TGTGCCAGCACGAATGACCCCGGGGGCACCGGGGAGCTGTTTTTT. Translated: CASTNDPGGTGELFF.

The chain recombines TRBV27 with TRBJ1-2, with 7 bases lining up with TRBD1. V was pared by 6 bases and J by 3 bases, with 7 bases of the junction left unmatched. The germline gives CDR1 MNHEY, CDR2 SMNVEV (reference sequence). This CDR3 has 14 residues. The CDR3 nucleotides are TGTGCCAGCAGACCGACAGGGTGGGACTATGGCTACACCTTC. Its translation: CASRPTGWDYGYTF.

J is TRBJ1-5 and V is TRBV19; D perhaps matches TRBD1 (5 bases). CDR3 length: 15 amino acids. Trimming took off 1 base at V and 1 base at J, with 8 bases between the two ends. Germline V lookup: CDR1 LNHDA, CDR2 SQIVND (reference sequence). The CDR3 DNA sequence: TGTGCCAGTAGTATAGTAAGACAGAGCAATCAGCCCCAGCATTTT. Translating gives CASSIVRQSNQPQHF.